This T cell receptor (beta chain) was obtained from a study of T-cell reconstitution after alpha-beta-depleted transplantation in children. As concerns this clonotype: Its antigen remains unidentified.

Preparation of the TCRbeta library involved a method that used unique molecular identifiers. MiXCR was run by TCRdb on the PCR reads, yielding one entry per CDR3 protein. The table records 90,000 to 100,000 distinct CDR3 sequences, 20% to 25% of them present only once. CDR3 size: 23 residues. Germline V gene sequence: CDR1 SGHNT, CDR2 YYREEE (reference sequence). V trimming: 1 base; J trimming: 7 bases; junction bases outside the gene matches: 34. Broader study findings: Approximately two months post-transplant, alpha-beta T cells reportedly originated from several hundred expanded graft clones. Surviving recipient cells, namely T cells and thymic progenitors, were the source of high day-60 TCRbeta diversity in some patients. T-cell counts and diversity at one year post-transplant came mainly from newly produced T cells.

The sequence was obtained from a boy between 2 and 10 years old with acute lymphoblastic leukemia, due to receive a stem cell transplant. J is TRBJ2-7 and V is TRBV5-4, with 8 nucleotides matching TRBD1. This sample comprised PBMCs, obtained before TCRalphabeta/CD19-depleted stem cell transplant. The CDR3 loop is CASSLTSGTGFNIKRRGLGEQYF. DNA for the CDR3: TGTGCCAGCAGCTTGACATCCGGGACAGGCTTCAATATTAAGCGGAGGGGCCTAGGGGAGCAGTACTTC.